A selection of T cell receptor beta chains follows, all from one sample in a study of T cells in Graves' hyperthyroidism and ophthalmopathy. Via MiXCR, TCRdb re-called the multiplex PCR reads, giving one row per CDR3 protein. The top ten hold around 4% of the sample, which has hundreds of thousands of distinct CDR3 sequences, about 17% seen once. Material for sequencing was blood. The source is a woman aged 25 to 45 with Graves' hyperthyroidism. The CDR3 runs from the conserved cysteine through the conserved F or W. Each record gives: J gene, V gene, clone size, D gene, CDR3 protein, CDR3 DNA. A D gene is named only where the DNA matches it firmly. Only some rows state a clone size, as once, few, many or a class for expanded clones.

TRBJ2-6 TRBV3-1 . . CASSLRGFSGANVLTF TGTGCCAGCAGCCTCCGGGGATTCTCTGGGGCCAACGTCCTGACTTTC
TRBJ2-3 TRBV28 many TRBD2 CASSYPGLAGGSDTQYF TGTGCCAGCAGTTACCCGGGACTAGCGGGAGGGAGCGATACGCAGTATTTT
TRBJ2-7 TRBV19 many TRBD1 CASTPGTGGFNEQYF TGTGCCAGTACCCCCGGGACAGGGGGCTTTAACGAGCAGTACTTC
TRBJ1-1 TRBV5-1 few . CASSSAQGAAFF TGCGCCAGCAGCTCCGCCCAGGGAGCAGCTTTCTTT
TRBJ2-3 TRBV29-1 . . CSGRFLTDTQYF TGCAGCGGGAGATTCCTCACAGATACGCAGTATTTT
TRBJ2-7 TRBV7-9 many TRBD2 CASSPSGRPYEQYF TGTGCCAGCAGCCCTAGCGGGAGACCCTACGAGCAGTACTTC
TRBJ2-5 TRBV20-1 many . CSARAGQETQYF TGCAGTGCTAGAGCGGGACAAGAGACCCAGTACTTC
TRBJ2-5 TRBV28 . . CASSRDRKIQETQYF TGTGCCAGCAGCCGGGATAGAAAGATCCAAGAGACCCAGTACTTC
TRBJ2-1 TRBV11-3 many . CASSFASSSYNEQFF TGTGCCAGCAGCTTCGCTAGTAGCTCCTACAATGAGCAGTTCTTC
TRBJ2-5 TRBV5-4 few . CASSLSLDETQYF TGTGCCAGCAGCTTGTCGCTAGATGAGACCCAGTACTTC
TRBJ1-1 TRBV7-3 many . CASSLETVTGKNTEAFF TGTGCCAGCAGCTTAGAGACTGTGACAGGAAAGAACACTGAAGCTTTCTTT
TRBJ2-3 TRBV3-1 . . CASSPSCPWRFPDTQYF TGTGCCAGCAGCCCATCGTGCCCATGGAGGTTCCCAGATACGCAGTATTTT